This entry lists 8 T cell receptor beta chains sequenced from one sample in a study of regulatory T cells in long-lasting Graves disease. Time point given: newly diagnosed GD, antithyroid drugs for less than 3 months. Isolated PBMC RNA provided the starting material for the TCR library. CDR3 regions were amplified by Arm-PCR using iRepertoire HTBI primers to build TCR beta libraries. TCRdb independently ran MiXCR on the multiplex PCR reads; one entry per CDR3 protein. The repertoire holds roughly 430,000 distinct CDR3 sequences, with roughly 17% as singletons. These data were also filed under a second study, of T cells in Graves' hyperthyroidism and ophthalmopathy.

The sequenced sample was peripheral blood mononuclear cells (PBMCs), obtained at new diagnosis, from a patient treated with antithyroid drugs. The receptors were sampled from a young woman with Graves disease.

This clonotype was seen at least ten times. The CDR3 protein is CATGFDYGYTF. CDR3 sequence (DNA): TGTGCCACTGGCTTTGACTATGGCTACACCTTC. The chain couples TRBV28 to TRBJ1-2; D call uncertain. Deletions cut 10 bases from V and 3 bases from J, with 9 bases between. This CDR3 contains 11 residues. CDR1 and CDR2 (germline): MDHEN, SYDVKM.

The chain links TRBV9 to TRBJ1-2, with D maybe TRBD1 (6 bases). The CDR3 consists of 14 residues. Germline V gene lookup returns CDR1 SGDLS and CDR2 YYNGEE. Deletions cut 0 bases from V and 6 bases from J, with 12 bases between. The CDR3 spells CASSVAAGGHGYTF. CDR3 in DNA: TGTGCCAGCAGCGTAGCGGCGGGGGGCCATGGCTACACCTTC.

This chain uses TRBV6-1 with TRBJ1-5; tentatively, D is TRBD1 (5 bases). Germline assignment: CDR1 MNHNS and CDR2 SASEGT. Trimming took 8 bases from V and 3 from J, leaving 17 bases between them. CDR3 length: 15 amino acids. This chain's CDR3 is CASGLYRDSNQPQHF. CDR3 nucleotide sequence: TGTGCCAGCGGCCTATACCGGGACTCCAATCAGCCCCAGCATTTT.

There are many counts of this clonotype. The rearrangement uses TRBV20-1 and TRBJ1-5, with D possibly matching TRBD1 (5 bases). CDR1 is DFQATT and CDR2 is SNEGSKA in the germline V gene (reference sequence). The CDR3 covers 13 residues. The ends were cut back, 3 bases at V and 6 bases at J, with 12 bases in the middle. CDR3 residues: CSASGQGAQPQHF. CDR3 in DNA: TGCAGTGCTAGTGGTCAGGGCGCTCAGCCCCAGCATTTT.

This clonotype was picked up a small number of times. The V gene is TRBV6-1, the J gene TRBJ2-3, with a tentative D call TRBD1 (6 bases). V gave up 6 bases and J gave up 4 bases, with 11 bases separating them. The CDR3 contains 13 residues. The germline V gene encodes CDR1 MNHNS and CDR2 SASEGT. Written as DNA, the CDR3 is TGTGCCAGCAGCGACAGGTATTCAGATACGCAGTATTTT. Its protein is CASSDRYSDTQYF.

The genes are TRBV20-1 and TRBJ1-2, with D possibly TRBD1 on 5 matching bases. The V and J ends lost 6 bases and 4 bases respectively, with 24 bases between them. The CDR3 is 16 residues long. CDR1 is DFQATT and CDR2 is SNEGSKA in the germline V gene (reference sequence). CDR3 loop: CSASGLGTPVGYGYTF. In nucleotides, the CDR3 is TGCAGTGCCTCAGGCCTGGGGACCCCGGTCGGCTATGGCTACACCTTC.

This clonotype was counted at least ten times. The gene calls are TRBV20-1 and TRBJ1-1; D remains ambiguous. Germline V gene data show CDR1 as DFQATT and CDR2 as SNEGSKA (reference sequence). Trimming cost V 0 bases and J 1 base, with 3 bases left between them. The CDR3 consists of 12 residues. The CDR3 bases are TGCAGTGCTAGAGATGGGAACACTGAAGCTTTCTTT. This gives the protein CSARDGNTEAFF.

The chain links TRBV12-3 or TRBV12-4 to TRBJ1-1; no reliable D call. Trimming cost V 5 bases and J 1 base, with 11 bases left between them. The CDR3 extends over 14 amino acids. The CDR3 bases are TGTGCCAGCAGTGCACAGTACCCGAACACTGAAGCTTTCTTT. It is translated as CASSAQYPNTEAFF.